The clone carrying this TCR beta chain was counted between two and nine times. The trim removed 3 bases at V and 4 bases at J, leaving 3 bases unmatched. Germline-derived CDR1 and CDR2 are GTSNPN and SVGIG (reference sequence). This CDR3 is built from 14 residues. This sample was taken from a study of T cell changes during pregnancy in multiple sclerosis. Some clones are missing from TCRdb's copy, which holds only in-frame ones; the method was immunoSEQ multiplex PCR. The sample records approximately 44,000 clones, about 93% being singletons. This rearrangement joins TRBV30 to TRBJ2-2; 9 positions match TRBD1. The TCR was taken from a female donor with multiple sclerosis, enrolled in a pregnancy study. This sample comprised CD4+ T cells from peripheral blood mononuclear cells, obtained before pregnancy. The CDR3 DNA is TGTGCCTGGAGCCGACAGGGGGTCACCGGGGAGCTGTTTTTT. Translation gives CAWSRQGVTGELFF.